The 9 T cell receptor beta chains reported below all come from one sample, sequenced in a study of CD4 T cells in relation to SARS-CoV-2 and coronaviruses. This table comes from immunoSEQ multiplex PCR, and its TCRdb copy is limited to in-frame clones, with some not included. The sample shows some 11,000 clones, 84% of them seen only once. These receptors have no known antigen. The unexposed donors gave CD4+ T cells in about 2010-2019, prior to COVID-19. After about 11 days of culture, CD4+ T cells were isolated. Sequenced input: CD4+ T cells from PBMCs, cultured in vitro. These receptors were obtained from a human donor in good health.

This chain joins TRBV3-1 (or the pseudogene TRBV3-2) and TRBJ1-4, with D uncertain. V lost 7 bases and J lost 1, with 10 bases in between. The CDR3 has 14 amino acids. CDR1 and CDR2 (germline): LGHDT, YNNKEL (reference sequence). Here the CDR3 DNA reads TGTGCCAGCACCCAGGTGGGAACTAATGAAAAACTGTTTTTT. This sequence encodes CASTQVGTNEKLFF.

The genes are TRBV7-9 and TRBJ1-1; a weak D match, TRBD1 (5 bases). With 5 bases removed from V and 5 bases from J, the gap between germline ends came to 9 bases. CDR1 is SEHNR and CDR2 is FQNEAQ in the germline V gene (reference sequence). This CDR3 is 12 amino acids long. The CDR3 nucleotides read TGTGCCAGCAGCACCACAGGTACTGAAGCTTTCTTT. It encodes CASSTTGTEAFF.

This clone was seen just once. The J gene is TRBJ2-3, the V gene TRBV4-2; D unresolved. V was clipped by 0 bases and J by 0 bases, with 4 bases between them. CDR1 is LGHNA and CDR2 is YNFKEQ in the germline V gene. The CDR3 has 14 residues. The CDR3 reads CASSQDPSTDTQYF. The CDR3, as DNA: TGTGCCAGCAGCCAAGATCCTAGCACAGATACGCAGTATTTT.

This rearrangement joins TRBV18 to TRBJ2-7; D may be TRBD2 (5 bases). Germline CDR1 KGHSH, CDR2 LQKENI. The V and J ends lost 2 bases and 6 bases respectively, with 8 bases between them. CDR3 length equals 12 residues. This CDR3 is CASSPGESEQYF. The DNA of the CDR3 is TGTGCCAGCTCACCAGGGGAGTCCGAGCAGTACTTC.

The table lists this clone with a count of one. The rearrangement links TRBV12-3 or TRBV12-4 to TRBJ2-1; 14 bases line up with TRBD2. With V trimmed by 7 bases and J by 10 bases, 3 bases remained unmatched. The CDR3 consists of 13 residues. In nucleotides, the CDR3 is TGTGCCAGCAACGGACTAGCGGGAGGCGAGCAGTTCTTC. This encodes CASNGLAGGEQFF.

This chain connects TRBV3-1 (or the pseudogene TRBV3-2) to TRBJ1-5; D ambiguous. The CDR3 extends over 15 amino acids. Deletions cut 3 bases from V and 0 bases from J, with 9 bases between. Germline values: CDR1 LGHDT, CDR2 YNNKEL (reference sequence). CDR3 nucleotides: TGTGCCAGCAGCCAGGACCAGGATAGCAATCAGCCCCAGCATTTT. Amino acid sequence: CASSQDQDSNQPQHF.

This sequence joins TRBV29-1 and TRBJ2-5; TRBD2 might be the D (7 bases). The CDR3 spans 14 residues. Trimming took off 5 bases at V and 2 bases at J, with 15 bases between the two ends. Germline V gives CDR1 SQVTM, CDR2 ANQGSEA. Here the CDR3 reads CSVQIGGRQETQYF. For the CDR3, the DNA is TGCAGCGTTCAGATCGGGGGGCGGCAAGAGACCCAGTACTTC. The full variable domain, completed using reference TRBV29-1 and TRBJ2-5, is SAVISQKPSRDICQRGTSLTIQCQVDSQVTMMFWYRQQPGQSLTLIATANQGSEATYESGFVIDKFPISRPNLTFSTLTVSNMSPEDSSIYLCSVQIGGRQETQYFGPGTRLLVL.

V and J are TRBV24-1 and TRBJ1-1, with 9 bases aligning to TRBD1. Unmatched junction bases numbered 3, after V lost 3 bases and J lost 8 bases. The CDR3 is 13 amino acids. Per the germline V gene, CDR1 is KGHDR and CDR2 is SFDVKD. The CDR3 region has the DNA TGTGCCACCAGTGATCGGACAGGGGCCGAAGCTTTCTTT. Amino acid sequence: CATSDRTGAEAFF.

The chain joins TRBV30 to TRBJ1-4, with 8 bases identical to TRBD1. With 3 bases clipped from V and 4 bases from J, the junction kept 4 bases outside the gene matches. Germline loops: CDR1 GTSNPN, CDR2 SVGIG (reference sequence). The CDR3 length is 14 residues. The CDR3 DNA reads TGTGCCTGGAGCGCAGACAGGGGTAATGAAAAACTGTTTTTT. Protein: CAWSADRGNEKLFF.